This T cell receptor beta chain is from a study of T cell clonality in common variable immunodeficiency. This clone was recorded many times. Its antigen is undetermined. The sequenced fragment ends 3 residues before the CDR3 boundary, so the rest is inferred from the germline J gene. Only in-frame clones appear in the TCRdb table, and some are missing; sequencing was by immunoSEQ multiplex PCR. There are 50,000 to 60,000 clones in the sample, none observed a single time. Most patients and controls had Caucasian heritage. Blood samples were heparinized, about 5 to 8 ml per donor. The CDR3 is 15 amino acids. V lost 3 bases and J lost 6, with 17 bases in between. Per germline, CDR1 SGHDN and CDR2 FVKESK. Findings and caveats of the study: The cause of increased CVID clonality remains unclear without subpopulation sequencing. Shared TCRbeta clones were fewer between CVID subjects than controls.

The chain couples TRBV14 to TRBJ2-5; D perhaps matches TRBD1 (5 bases). The specimen was peripheral blood mononuclear cells. This receptor was obtained from a person between 18 and 75 years old in good health. CDR3 residues: CASSHVTDNVKTQYF. Partial CDR3 DNA: TGTGCCAGCAGCCACGTGACAGATAACGTGAAGACC.